One and the same sample provided the 4 T cell receptor beta chains below, sequenced in a study of human T cells and chemical hapten exposure. Time point of the sample: patch test 2, 6 weeks after DPC sensitization. Treatment: therapeutic diphenylcyclopropenone sensitization with weekly scalp DPC. TCRdb re-derived calls from the RACE reads in MiXCR, one entry per CDR3 protein. The sample shows about 69,000 distinct CDR3 sequences, 10% of them seen only once. The starting material was whole blood, obtained in connection with sensitization to the hapten diphenylcyclopropenone (DPC). The receptor source for this set is a woman in her 50s with alopecia areata. Some clones in this sample may be carry-over from other donors' samples.

Many counts were recorded for this clonotype. This chain uses TRBV7-8 with TRBJ1-3; possibly TRBD1 for D (6 bases). Germline V gene sequence: CDR1 SGHVS, CDR2 FQNEAQ. V lost 0 bases to trimming and J lost 0 bases, with 15 bases between them. The CDR3 has 18 amino acids. This chain's CDR3 is CASSLAQGQLHSGNTIYF. The CDR3 nucleotides read TGTGCCAGCAGCTTAGCGCAGGGGCAGCTCCACTCTGGAAACACCATATATTTT.

A few counts support this clonotype. The chain links TRBV20-1 to TRBJ2-1; D tentatively fits TRBD1 or TRBD2 (5 bases each). Trimming took off 3 bases at V and 7 bases at J, with 16 bases between the two ends. The CDR3 has 14 amino acids. CDR1 and CDR2 (germline): DFQATT, SNEGSKA (reference sequence). The CDR3 DNA reads TGCAGTGCTAGGGTACTAGGACACACGAATGAGCAGTTCTTC. Translating gives CSARVLGHTNEQFF.

This clonotype was counted ten times or more. The gene calls are TRBV3-1 and TRBJ1-1; a weak D match, TRBD1 (6 bases). V was cut by 3 bases and J by 1 base, with 9 bases left in between. The CDR3 extends over 14 amino acids. Germline CDR1 is LGHDT and CDR2 is YNNKEL (reference sequence). Here the CDR3 reads CASSHSGQNTEAFF. The CDR3 DNA reads TGTGCCAGCAGCCATTCGGGACAGAACACTGAAGCTTTCTTT.

The chain joins TRBV29-1 to TRBJ2-7; 8 bases are shared with TRBD1. The V gene end was trimmed by 5 bases and the J gene end by 4 bases; junction bases not matched to a gene: 7. The CDR3 is 13 amino acids. Germline CDR1 reads SQVTM; CDR2 reads ANQGSEA. DNA of the CDR3: TGCAGCGTTCGGACAGGGATAGAATACGAGCAGTACTTC. Protein sequence: CSVRTGIEYEQYF.